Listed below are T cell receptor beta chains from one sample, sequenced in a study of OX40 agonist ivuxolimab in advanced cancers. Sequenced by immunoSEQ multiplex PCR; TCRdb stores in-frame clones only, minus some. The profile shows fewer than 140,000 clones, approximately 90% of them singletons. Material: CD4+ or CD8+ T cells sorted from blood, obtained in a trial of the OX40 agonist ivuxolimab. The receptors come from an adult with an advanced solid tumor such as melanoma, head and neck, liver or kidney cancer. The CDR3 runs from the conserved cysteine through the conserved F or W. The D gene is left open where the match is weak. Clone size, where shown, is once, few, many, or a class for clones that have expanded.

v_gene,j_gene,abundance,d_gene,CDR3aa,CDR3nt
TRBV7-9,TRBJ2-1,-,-,CASSLGTWQGGHNEQFF,TGTGCCAGCAGCTTAGGAACTTGGCAGGGGGGCCACAATGAGCAGTTCTTC
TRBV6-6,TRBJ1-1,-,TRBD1,CASRHRGAVNTEAFF,TGTGCCAGCAGACACAGGGGAGCAGTGAACACTGAAGCTTTCTTT
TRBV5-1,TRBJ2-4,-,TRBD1,CASSLGDRAKNIQYF,TGCGCCAGCAGCTTGGGGGACAGGGCCAAAAACATTCAGTACTTC
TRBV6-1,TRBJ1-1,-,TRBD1,CASKRDRGTEAFF,TGTGCCAGCAAGCGGGACAGGGGGACTGAAGCTTTCTTT
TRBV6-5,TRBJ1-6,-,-,CASSYASPNNSPLHF,TGTGCCAGCAGTTACGCCAGCCCTAATAATTCACCCCTCCACTTT
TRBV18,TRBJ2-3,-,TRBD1,CASSNDRVRDTQYF,TGTGCCAGCTCAAACGACAGGGTGAGAGATACGCAGTATTTT
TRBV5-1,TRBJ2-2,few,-,CASSIIANTGELFF,TGCGCCAGCAGCATCATCGCGAACACCGGGGAGCTGTTTTTT
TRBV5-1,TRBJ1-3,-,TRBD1,CASRPTGSSGNTIYF,TGCGCCAGCAGACCGACAGGGAGCTCTGGAAACACCATATATTTT
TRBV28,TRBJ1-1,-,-,CASSSPRQGEAFF,TGTGCCAGCAGTTCCCCTCGGCAGGGCGAAGCTTTCTTT
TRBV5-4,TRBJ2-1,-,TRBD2,CASSEDLAGEQFF,TGTGCCAGCAGCGAGGATCTAGCGGGTGAGCAGTTCTTC
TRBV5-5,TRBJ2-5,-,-,CASSFPGSPETQYF,TGTGCCAGCAGCTTCCCCGGCAGTCCAGAGACCCAGTACTTC
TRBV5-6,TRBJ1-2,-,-,CASSRDNYGYTF,TGTGCCAGCAGCAGAGATAACTATGGCTACACCTTC
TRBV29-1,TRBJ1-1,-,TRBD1,CSVQGQGAEAFF,TGCAGCGTGCAAGGACAGGGGGCTGAAGCTTTCTTT
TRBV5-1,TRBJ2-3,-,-,CASSWPTGTDTQYF,TGCGCCAGCAGCTGGCCCACAGGAACAGATACGCAGTATTTT
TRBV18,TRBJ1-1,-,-,CASSPTGTTEAFF,TGTGCCAGCTCACCCACAGGTACCACTGAAGCTTTCTTT
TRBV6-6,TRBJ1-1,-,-,CASSYPQNTEAFF,TGTGCCAGCAGTTACCCCCAGAACACTGAAGCTTTCTTT
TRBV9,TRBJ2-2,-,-,CASSVDDGLVGGELFF,TGTGCCAGCAGCGTAGACGACGGCCTAGTTGGCGGGGAGCTGTTTTTT
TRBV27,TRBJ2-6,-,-,CASSLEQSSGANVLTF,TGTGCCAGCAGTTTAGAGCAGTCCTCTGGGGCCAACGTCCTGACTTTC
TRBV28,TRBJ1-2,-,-,CASTLPQSNYGYTF,TGTGCCAGCACGCTTCCACAGTCTAACTATGGCTACACCTTC
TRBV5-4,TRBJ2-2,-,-,CASSLAEGTGELFF,TGTGCCAGCAGCTTGGCCGAGGGGACCGGGGAGCTGTTTTTT
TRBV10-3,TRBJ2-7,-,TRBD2,CAISSSGSSSFSYEQYF,TGTGCCATCAGTTCTAGCGGGTCCTCATCTTTCTCCTACGAGCAGTACTTC
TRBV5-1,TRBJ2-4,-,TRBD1,CASSVHRDSKNIQYF,TGCGCCAGCAGCGTACACCGGGACAGCAAAAACATTCAGTACTTC
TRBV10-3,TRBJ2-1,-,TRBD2,CAISDGGSNEQFF,TGTGCCATCAGTGACGGGGGGAGCAATGAGCAGTTCTTC